This T cell receptor (beta chain) is drawn from a study of T-cell memory formation after mild COVID-19. General study points: A second wave expanding day 15 to 37 was CD4+-biased; contracting clones were balanced. The main location of contracting CD4+ clones was CM and EM, and that of contracting CD8+ clones was EMRA. Some SARS-CoV-2-responding clones were already detected in memory before infection.

As to this clonotype: The antigen is unknown.

The CDR3 has 15 residues. V lost 6 bases to trimming and J lost 2 bases, with 16 bases between them. Libraries for TCRalpha and TCRbeta carried sample barcodes and unique molecular identifiers via 5'RACE. TCRdb re-analysed the 5' RACE reads in MiXCR, keeping a single row per CDR3 protein. The profile shows more than 400,000 distinct CDR3 sequences, about 20% of them singletons. The chain recombines TRBV12-3 or TRBV12-4 with TRBJ1-1; weak D call: TRBD1 (5 bases). Sequences were obtained from PBMCs or a T cell subset sorted from them (not recorded which). This receptor was identified in an adult woman who had mild COVID-19 (a few samples of this study predate the infection). Cell type and time point are not known. CDR3 protein: CASSDRGFLNTEAFF. In nucleotides, the CDR3 is TGTGCCAGCAGCGATAGGGGATTTTTAAACACTGAAGCTTTCTTT.